This T cell receptor beta chain came from a study of CD8 T cells in ankylosing spondylitis. Findings and limits, study-wide: Existing reports had already noted some motif variants in reactive arthritis synovial fluid and blood. Seemingly characteristic of ankylosing spondylitis blood was a TCR beta motif consisting of about 8 highly homologous variants. Matched ankylosing spondylitis synovial fluid reportedly contained a significantly enriched population of disease-linked clones.

By quantitative 5'-RACE with molecular barcodes, the TCR beta libraries were made. TCRdb passed the 5' RACE reads through MiXCR, listing each CDR3 protein once. Seen here are fewer than 500,000 distinct CDR3 sequences, approximately 26% observed once, and the top ten hold roughly 0.8%. V lost 6 bases to trimming and J lost 4 bases; unmatched junction nucleotides: 9. Germline CDR1 reads SQVTM; CDR2 reads ANQGSEA. The CDR3 is 16 amino acids. Note on this clonotype: The antigen is undetermined.

The V call is TRBV29-1, the J call TRBJ2-5; 15 positions match TRBD2. Sequenced input: blood, either unsorted or a sorted T cell fraction (not recorded which). This clonotype originated in a male donor with ankylosing spondylitis. The CDR3 coding sequence is TGCAGCGTCACCCCCCAGGGACTAGCGGGGGGAGAGACCCAGTACTTC. This gives the protein CSVTPQGLAGGETQYF.